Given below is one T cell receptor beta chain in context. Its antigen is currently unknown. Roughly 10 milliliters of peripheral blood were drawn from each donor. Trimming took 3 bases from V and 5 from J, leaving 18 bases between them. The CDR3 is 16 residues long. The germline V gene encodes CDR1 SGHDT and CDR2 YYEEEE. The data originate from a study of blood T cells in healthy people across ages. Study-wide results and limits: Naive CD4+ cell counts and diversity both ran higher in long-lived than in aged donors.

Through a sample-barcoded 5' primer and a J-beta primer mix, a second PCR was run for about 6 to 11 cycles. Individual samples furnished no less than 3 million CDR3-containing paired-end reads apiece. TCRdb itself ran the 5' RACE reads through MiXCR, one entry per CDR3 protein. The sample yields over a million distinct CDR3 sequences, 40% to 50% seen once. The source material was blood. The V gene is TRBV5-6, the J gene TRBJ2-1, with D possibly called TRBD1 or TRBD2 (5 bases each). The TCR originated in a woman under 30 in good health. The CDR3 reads CASSYPGTLPHNEQFF. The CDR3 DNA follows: TGTGCCAGCAGCTATCCCGGGACCCTCCCGCACAATGAGCAGTTCTTC.